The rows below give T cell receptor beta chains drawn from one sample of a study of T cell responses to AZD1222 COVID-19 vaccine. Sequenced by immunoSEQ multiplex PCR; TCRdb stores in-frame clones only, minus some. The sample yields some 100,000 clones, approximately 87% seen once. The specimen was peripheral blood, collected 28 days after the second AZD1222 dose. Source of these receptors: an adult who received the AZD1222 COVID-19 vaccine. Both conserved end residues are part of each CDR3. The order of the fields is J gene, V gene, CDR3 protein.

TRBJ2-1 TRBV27 CASSPGLAANEQFF
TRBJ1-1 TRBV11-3 CASSQSPAGNTEAFF
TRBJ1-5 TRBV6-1 CASSEALRGSSNQPQHF
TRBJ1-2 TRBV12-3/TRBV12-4 CASSYPKGYGYTF
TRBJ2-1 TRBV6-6 CASSYRDRYYNEQFF
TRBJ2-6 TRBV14 CASSHVMGTDSSGANVLTF
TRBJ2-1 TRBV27 CASRRLAGGRNEQFF
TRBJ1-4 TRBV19 CASRTQSDRAEKLFF
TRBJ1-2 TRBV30 CAWRGQGRGGYTF
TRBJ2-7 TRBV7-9 CASSLAGSTGTYEQYF
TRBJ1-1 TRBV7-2 CASSLDHSGAEAFF
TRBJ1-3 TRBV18 CASSDYSGNTIYF
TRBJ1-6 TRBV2 CASRGGEWDSPLHF
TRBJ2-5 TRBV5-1 CASSLGRGMETQYF
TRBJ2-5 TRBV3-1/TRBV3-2 CASSPTSGGLQETQYF
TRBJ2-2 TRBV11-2 CASSLPSGRKNTGELFF
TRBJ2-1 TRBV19 CASSIGLRVEQFF
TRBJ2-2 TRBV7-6 CASSFAQVSWVTGELFF
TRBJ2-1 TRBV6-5 CASSYGLAGGGDEQFF
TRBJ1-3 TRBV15 CATSRGATGLTSGNTIYF
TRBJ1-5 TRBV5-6 CASSLTGAGYQPQHF
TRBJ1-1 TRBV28 CASTGTGNTEAFF
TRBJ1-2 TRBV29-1 CSGLRANYGYTF
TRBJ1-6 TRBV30 CAWAARDTASSPLHF
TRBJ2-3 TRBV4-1 CASTQGQPKRQYF
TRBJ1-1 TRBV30 CAWMKAGGGHTEAFF
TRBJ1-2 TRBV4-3 CASSQDEVVRTIGYTF
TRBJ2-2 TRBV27 CASSSLGLAGTNTGELFF
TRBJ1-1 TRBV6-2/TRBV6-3 CASSFRGPGAFF
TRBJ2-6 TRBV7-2 CASSESTGAGANVLTF
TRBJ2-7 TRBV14 CASSPRGASYEQYF
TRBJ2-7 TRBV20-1 CSARLVDEQYF
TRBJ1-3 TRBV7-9 CASSSSTGYRNTIYF
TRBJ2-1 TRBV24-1 CATSDLGEGENEQFF
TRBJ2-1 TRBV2 CASSEVAGGHNEQFF
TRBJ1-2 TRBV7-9 CASSNGQGFGYGYTF